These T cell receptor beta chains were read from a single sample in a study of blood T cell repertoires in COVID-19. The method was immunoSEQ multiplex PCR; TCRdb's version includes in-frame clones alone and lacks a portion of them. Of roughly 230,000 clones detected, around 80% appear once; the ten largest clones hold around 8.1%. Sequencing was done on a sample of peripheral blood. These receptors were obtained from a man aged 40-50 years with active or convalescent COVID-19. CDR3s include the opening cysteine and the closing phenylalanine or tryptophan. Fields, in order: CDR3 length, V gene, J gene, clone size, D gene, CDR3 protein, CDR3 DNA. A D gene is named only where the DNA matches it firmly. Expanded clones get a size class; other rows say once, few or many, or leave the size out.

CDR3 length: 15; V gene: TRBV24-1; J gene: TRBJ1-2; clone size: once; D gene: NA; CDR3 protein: CATSDSRGGYYGYTF; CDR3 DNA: TGTGCCACCAGTGATTCTCGCGGGGGATACTATGGCTACACCTTC
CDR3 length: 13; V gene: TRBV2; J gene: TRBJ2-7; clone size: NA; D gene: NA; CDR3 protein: CASSPGSGYEQYF; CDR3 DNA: TGTGCCAGCAGCCCGGGGTCAGGCTACGAGCAGTACTTC
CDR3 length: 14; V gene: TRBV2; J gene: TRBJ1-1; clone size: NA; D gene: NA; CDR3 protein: CASSAPRENTEAFF; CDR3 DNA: TGTGCCAGCAGTGCCCCGAGAGAGAACACTGAAGCTTTCTTT
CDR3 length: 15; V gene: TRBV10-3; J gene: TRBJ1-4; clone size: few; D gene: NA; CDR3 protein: CAISEWGGANEKLFF; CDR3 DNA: TGTGCCATCAGTGAGTGGGGGGGCGCGAATGAAAAACTGTTTTTT
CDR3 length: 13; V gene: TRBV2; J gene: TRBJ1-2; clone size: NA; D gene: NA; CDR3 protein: CASKLATYYGYTF; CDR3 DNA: TGTGCCAGCAAATTAGCCACTTACTATGGCTACACCTTC
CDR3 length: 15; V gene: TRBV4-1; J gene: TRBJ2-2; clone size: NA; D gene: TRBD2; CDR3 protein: CASSLSGSSTGELFF; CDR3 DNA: TGCGCCAGCAGCCTAAGCGGGAGTTCCACCGGGGAGCTGTTTTTT
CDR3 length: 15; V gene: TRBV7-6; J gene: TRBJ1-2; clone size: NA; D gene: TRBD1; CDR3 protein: CASSAGQVSGDGYTF; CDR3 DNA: TGTGCCAGCAGCGCAGGACAGGTTTCGGGCGATGGCTACACCTTC
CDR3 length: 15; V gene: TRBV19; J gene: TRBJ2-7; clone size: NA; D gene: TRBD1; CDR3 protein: CASSKPDRGTYEQYF; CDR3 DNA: TGTGCCAGTAGTAAACCGGACAGGGGGACGTACGAGCAGTACTTC
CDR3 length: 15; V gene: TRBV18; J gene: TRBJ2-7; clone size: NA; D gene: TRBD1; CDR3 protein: CASSKGQGVAYEQYF; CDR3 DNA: TGTGCCAGCTCAAAGGGACAGGGAGTGGCCTACGAGCAGTACTTC
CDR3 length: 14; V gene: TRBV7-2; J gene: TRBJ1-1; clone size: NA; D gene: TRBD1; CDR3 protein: CASSIGGRNTEAFF; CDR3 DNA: TGTGCCAGCAGCATAGGGGGCCGGAACACTGAAGCTTTCTTT
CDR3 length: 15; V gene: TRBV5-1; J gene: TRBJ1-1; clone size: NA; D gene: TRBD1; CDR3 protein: CASSLDTGGYTEAFF; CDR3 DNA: TGCGCCAGCAGCTTGGATACAGGGGGCTACACTGAAGCTTTCTTT
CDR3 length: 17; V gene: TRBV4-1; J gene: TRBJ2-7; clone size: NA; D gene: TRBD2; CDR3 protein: CASSQDHGLAGSYEQYF; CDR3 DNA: TGCGCCAGCAGCCAAGATCATGGACTAGCGGGCTCCTACGAGCAGTACTTC
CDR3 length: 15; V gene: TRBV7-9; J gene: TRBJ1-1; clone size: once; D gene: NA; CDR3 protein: CASSLDWWGGTEAFF; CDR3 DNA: TGTGCCAGCAGCTTAGATTGGTGGGGGGGCACTGAAGCTTTCTTT
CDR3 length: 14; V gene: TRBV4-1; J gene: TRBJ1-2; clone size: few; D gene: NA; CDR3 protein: CASSQEQGTGGYTF; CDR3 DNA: TGCGCCAGCAGCCAAGAACAGGGTACGGGTGGCTACACCTTC
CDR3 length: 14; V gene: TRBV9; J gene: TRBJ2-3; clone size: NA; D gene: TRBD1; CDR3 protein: CASSVSGTGQTQYF; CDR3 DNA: TGTGCCAGCAGCGTATCCGGGACAGGGCAGACGCAGTATTTT